This record concerns one T cell receptor beta chain sequence. The CDR3 has 14 amino acids. The germline V gene has CDR1 MNHEY and CDR2 SVGAGI. The germline V and J ends were trimmed by 0 bases and 1 base, with 6 bases remaining between them. Participant-given clinical history determined each cohort assignment. The data belong to a study of blood T cell repertoires in COVID-19. On the study more broadly: The United States, Italy and Spain supplied acute and convalescent COVID-19 samples. T cells, B-cell-depleted T cells, or PBMCs supplied cDNA or gDNA.

In the original workflow: Counts of nucleated cells, estimated from reference gene primer amplification, were obtained. Libraries were prepared by immunoSEQ multiplex PCR; TCRdb keeps only in-frame clonotypes and omits some of them. D and trimming were read from the DNA, whereas the V and J calls and clone size are those reported in that table. The table records about 270,000 clones, approximately 85% of them present only once. The chain links TRBV6-5 to TRBJ1-1; D gene ambiguous. This clonotype originated in a woman between 50 and 59 years old with acute COVID-19. The sample taken for sequencing was PBMCs or T cells enriched from blood (not recorded which). For the CDR3, the DNA is TGTGCCAGCAGTTACTCAACAGAGAACACTGAAGCTTTCTTT. This sequence encodes CASSYSTENTEAFF.